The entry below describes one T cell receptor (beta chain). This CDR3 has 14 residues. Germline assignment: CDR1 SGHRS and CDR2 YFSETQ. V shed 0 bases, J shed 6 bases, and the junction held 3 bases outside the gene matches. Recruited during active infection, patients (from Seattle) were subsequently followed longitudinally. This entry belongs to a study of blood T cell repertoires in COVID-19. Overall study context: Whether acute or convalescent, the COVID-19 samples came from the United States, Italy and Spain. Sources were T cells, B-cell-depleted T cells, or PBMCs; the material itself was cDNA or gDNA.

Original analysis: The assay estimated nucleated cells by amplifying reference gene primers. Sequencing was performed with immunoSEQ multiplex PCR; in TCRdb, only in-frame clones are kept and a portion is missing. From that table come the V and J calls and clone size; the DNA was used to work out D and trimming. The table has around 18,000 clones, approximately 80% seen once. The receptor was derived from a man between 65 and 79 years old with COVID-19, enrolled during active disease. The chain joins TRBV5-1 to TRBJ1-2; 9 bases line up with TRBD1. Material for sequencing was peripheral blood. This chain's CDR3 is CASSLDRGQDGYTF. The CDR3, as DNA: TGCGCCAGCAGCTTGGACAGGGGGCAGGATGGCTACACCTTC.